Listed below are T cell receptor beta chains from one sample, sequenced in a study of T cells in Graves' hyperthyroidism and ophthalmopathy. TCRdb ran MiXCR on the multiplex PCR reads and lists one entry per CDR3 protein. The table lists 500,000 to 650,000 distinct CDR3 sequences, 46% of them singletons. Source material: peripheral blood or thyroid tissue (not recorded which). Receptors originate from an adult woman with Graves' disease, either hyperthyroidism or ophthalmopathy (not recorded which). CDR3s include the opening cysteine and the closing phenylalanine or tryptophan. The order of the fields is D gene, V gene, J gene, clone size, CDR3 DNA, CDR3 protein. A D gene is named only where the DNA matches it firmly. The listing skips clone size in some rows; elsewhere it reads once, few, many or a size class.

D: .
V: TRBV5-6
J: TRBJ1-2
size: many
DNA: TGCGCCAGCAGCCCGACGGGGGGCGGCTACACCTTC
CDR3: CASSPTGGGYTF

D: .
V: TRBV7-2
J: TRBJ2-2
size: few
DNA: TGTGCCAGCAGCTTAGTGCTGGGAGCCAACACCGGGGAGCTGTTTTTT
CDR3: CASSLVLGANTGELFF

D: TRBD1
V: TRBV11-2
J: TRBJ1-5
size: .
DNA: TGTGCCAGCAGCCGGGGACAGGGGGCCTCCTTTATCAATCAGCCCCAGCATTTT
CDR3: CASSRGQGASFINQPQHF

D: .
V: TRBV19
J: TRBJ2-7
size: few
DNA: TGTGCCAGTAGTTTCCGCCTGGGATACGAGCAGTACTTC
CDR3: CASSFRLGYEQYF

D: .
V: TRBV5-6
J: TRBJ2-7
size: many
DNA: TGTGCCAGCAGCTTAACAGGGCGCCACAACTACGAGCAGTACTTC
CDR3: CASSLTGRHNYEQYF

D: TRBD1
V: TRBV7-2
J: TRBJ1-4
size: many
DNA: TGTGCCAGCAGCTTAACCCGGCCAGGGGGAGGGGAAAAACTGTTTTTT
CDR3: CASSLTRPGGGEKLFF

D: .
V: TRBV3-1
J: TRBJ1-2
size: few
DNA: TGTGCCAGCAGCCAGTACTTTCAGGGGAAGGATGGCTACACCTTC
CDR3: CASSQYFQGKDGYTF

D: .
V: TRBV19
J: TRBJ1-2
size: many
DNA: TGTGCCAGTAGTACGAGAAGCTATGGCTACACCTTC
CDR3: CASSTRSYGYTF

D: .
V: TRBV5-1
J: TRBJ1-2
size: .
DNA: TGCGCCAGCAGCTTGGCCGGGGGGGATCGGGGCTACACCTTC
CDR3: CASSLAGGDRGYTF

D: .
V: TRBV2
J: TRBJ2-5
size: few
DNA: TGTGCCAGCACCGCCCGGGAAGAGACCCAGTACTTC
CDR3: CASTAREETQYF

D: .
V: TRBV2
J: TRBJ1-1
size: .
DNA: TGTGCCAGCAGTGGGAGGCCAGGGGAACCTGAAGCTTTCTTT
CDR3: CASSGRPGEPEAFF

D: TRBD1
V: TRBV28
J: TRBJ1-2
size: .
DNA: TGTGCCAGCAGTCAATGGACAGGAACCTATGGCTACACCTTC
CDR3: CASSQWTGTYGYTF

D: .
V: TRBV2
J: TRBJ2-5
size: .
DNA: TGTGCCAGCAGGGTCCGGAGGCTAGAGACCCAGTACTTC
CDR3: CASRVRRLETQYF

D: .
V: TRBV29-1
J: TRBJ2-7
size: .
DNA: TGCAGCGTTGAAGCGGGGAACGAGCAGTACTTC
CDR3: CSVEAGNEQYF

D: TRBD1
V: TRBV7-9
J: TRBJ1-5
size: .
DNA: TGTGCCAGCAGCGCCAGGGGGCCGGAGACCCAGCATTTT
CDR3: CASSARGPETQHF

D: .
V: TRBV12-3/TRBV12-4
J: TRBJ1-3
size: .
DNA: TGTGCCAGCAGTTTGGGAGGGATTGGAAACACCATATATTTT
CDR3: CASSLGGIGNTIYF

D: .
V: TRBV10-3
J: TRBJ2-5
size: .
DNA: TGTGCCATCACCCGAGGAGGGGGTGAGACCCAGTACTTC
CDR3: CAITRGGGETQYF

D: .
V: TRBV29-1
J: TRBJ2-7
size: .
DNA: TGCAGCATAGCGAGCGGAAGCTCCTACGAGCAGTACTTC
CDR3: CSIASGSSYEQYF

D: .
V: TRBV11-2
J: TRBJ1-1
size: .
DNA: TGTGCCAGCGGTAACAGGAAATGGGGGAACACTGAAGCTTTCTTT
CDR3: CASGNRKWGNTEAFF

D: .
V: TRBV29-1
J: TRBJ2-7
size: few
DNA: TGCAGCGTCGGGAACGGTTTGTACGAGCAGTACTTC
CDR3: CSVGNGLYEQYF

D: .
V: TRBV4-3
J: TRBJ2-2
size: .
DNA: TGCGCCAGCAGCCAAGATACTAGCAACACCGGGGAGCTGTTTTTT
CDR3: CASSQDTSNTGELFF

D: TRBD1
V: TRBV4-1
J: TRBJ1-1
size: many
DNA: TGCGCCAGCAGCCCCGCGGACAGGGTGGGCACTGAAGCTTTCTTT
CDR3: CASSPADRVGTEAFF

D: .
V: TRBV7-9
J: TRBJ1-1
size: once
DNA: TGTGCCAGCAGCTTAGCTCCGCGACAGAACACTGAAGCTTTCTTT
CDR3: CASSLAPRQNTEAFF

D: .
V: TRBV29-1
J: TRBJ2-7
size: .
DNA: TGCAGCGTTGAAGACCCCAGTCTACCCGGGGTCGAGCAGTACTTC
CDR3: CSVEDPSLPGVEQYF

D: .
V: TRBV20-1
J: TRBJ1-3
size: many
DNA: TGCAGTGCTAGGGGGGGGACGGATCCTGGAAACACCATATATTTT
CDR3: CSARGGTDPGNTIYF

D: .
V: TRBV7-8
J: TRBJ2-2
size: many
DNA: TGTGCCAGCAGCTTAGCTCGCAGCACCGGGGAGCTGTTTTTT
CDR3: CASSLARSTGELFF

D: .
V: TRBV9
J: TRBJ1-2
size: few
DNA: TGTGCCAGCAGCCAAGGGGAGGGATATGGCTACACCTTC
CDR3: CASSQGEGYGYTF

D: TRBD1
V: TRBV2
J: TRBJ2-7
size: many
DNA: TGTGCCAGCAGTGAATACAGGGGCGAGCAGTACTTC
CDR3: CASSEYRGEQYF

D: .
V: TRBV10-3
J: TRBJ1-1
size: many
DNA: TGTGCCATCAGTGAGTCAGGCGGAGGTTACACTGAAGCTTTCTTT
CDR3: CAISESGGGYTEAFF

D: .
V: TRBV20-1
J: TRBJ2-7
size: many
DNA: TGCAGTGCTAGAGATGGGCTCAAGGGCACCTACGAGCAGTACTTC
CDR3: CSARDGLKGTYEQYF

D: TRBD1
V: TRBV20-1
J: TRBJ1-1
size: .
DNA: TGCAGTGCTAGTGGCGGGACAGGGGGGACTGAAGCTTTCTTT
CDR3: CSASGGTGGTEAFF

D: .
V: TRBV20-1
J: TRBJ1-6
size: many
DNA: TGCAGTGCTCTCACAGATCATAATTCACCCCTCCACTTT
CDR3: CSALTDHNSPLHF

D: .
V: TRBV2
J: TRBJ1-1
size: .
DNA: TGTGCCAGTACCCTCCTAGGGGTTGGGAACACTGAAGCTTTCTTT
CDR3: CASTLLGVGNTEAFF

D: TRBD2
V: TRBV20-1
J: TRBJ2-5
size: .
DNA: TGCAGTGCTAGAGATTGGCGGGGAGGGGCCGGGGAGACCCAGTACTTC
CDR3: CSARDWRGGAGETQYF

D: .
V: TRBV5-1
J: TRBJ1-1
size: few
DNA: TGCGCCAGCAGCTTTCTTTCCAGGATGAACACTGAAGCTTTCTTT
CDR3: CASSFLSRMNTEAFF

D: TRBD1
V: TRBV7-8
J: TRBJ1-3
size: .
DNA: TGTGCCAGCAGCTCAAGGACAGGGACCTCCTATGGCTACACCATATATTTT
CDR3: CASSSRTGTSYGYTIYF

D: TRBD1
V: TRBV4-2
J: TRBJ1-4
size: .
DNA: TGTGCCAGCAGCCTGGGACAGACCCCAACTAATGAAAAACTGTTTTTT
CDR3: CASSLGQTPTNEKLFF

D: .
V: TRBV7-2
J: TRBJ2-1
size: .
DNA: TGTGCCAGCAGCTTATTACGCCCGCCAGCCGAGCAGTTCTTC
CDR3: CASSLLRPPAEQFF

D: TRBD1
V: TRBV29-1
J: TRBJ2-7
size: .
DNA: TGCAGCGTTGTACAGGGGCTATACGAGCAGCACTTC
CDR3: CSVVQGLYEQHF

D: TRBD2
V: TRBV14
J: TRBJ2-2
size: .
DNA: TGTGCCAGCAGCCAAGCGGGGGGGCTGTTTTTT
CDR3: CASSQAGGLFF

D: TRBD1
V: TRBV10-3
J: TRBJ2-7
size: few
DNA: TGTGCCAGCAAACCTACAGGGGGCTACGAGCAGTACTTC
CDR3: CASKPTGGYEQYF

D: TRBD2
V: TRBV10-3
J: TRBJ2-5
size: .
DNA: TGTGCCACGACGGTCGGCGGGGGATCCTACGAGACCCAGTACTTC
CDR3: CATTVGGGSYETQYF

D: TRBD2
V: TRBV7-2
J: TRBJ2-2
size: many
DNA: TGTGCCAGCAGCTTGGGGAGCGGGAGAACAACCGGGGAGCTGTTTTTT
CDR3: CASSLGSGRTTGELFF

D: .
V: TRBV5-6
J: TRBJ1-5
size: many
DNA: TGTGCCAGCAGCCTGAACTCTGGGGCCCAGCATTTT
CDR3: CASSLNSGAQHF

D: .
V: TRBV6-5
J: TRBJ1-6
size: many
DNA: TGTGCCAGCAGTCGAGAGAATTCACCCCTCCACTTT
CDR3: CASSRENSPLHF

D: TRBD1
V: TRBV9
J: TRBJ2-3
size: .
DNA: TGTGCCAGCAGCTCGCAGGGGGCTCTAGGCACAGATACGCAGTATTTT
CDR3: CASSSQGALGTDTQYF